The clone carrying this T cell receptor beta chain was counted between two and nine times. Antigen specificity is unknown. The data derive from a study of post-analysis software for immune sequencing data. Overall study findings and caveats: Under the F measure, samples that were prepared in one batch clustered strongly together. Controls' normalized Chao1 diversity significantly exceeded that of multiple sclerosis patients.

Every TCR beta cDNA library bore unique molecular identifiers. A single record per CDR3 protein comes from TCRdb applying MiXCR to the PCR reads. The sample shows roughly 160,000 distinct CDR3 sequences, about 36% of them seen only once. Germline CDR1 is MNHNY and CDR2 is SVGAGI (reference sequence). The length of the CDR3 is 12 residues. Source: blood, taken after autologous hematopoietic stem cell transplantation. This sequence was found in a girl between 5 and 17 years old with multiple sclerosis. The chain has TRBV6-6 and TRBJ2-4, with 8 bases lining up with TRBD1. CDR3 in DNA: TGTGTCTACAGGGGGTTAGGAAACATTCAGTACTTC. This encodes CVYRGLGNIQYF.